This T cell receptor (beta chain) was identified during a study of T cell responses to AZD1222 COVID-19 vaccine. Background on the study: Second-dose timings of about 4 or about 12 weeks were pooled. The study, taken as a whole, reports: Only a handful of AZD1222 recipients, five to seven in all, had baseline seropositivity. Increases in Spike-specific TCR breadth and depth were seen after two AZD1222 doses. There were mostly white British donors and more females than males, and clonal diversity was possibly underestimated.

Assay used: immunoSEQ multiplex PCR; TCRdb lists only in-frame clones, some missing. The repertoire holds about 140,000 clones, around 90% seen once, with approximately 5.4% in the top ten. Of note for this clone: Its antigen is as yet unknown.

Trimming shortened V by 1 base and J by 5 bases, and 12 bases separated the two germline ends. CDR3 size: 16 residues. Germline V lookup: CDR1 MDHEN, CDR2 SYDVKM. The V gene is TRBV28, the J gene TRBJ1-6; the D is unclear. The sequence came from an adult in good health. Specimen: peripheral blood, collected on day 0 of AZD1222 vaccination. CDR3 sequence (DNA): TGTGCCAGCAGTTTATTTCGGGGAGCTAATAATTCACCCCTCCACTTT. As protein: CASSLFRGANNSPLHF.